This is a list of T cell receptor beta chains from one sample in a study of T cell responses to AZD1222 COVID-19 vaccine. TCRdb keeps only in-frame clones here, not all; method: immunoSEQ multiplex PCR. The data contain 150,000 to 180,000 clones, about 86% of them singletons. Sequences were derived from peripheral blood, sampled on day 0 of MenACWY control vaccination. Source of these receptors: an adult in good health. Both conserved end residues are part of each CDR3. Each record gives: J gene, clone size, D gene, V gene, CDR3 protein, CDR3 DNA. The D gene is left open where the match is weak. Clone size is given for some rows only: seen once, a few or many times, or a class if the clone is expanded.

J: TRBJ1-3; size: .; D: .; V: TRBV7-2; CDR3: CASSLVTGIRNTIYF; DNA: TGTGCCAGCAGCTTAGTAACGGGGATAAGAAACACCATATATTTT
J: TRBJ1-2; size: .; D: .; V: TRBV5-7; CDR3: CASSLQGYTF; DNA: TGTGCCAGCAGCTTACAAGGCTACACCTTC
J: TRBJ2-1; size: few; D: .; V: TRBV7-9; CDR3: CASSLAPLSSYNEQFF; DNA: TGTGCCAGCAGCTTAGCGCCGCTGAGCTCCTACAATGAGCAGTTCTTC
J: TRBJ1-4; size: .; D: .; V: TRBV6-5; CDR3: CATRQGRWEKLFF; DNA: TGTGCCACCCGCCAGGGCAGATGGGAAAAACTGTTTTTT
J: TRBJ2-7; size: .; D: .; V: TRBV10-3; CDR3: CAISDWTTVYEQYF; DNA: TGTGCCATCAGTGACTGGACCACTGTCTACGAGCAGTACTTC
J: TRBJ1-5; size: .; D: .; V: TRBV15; CDR3: CATSREGGYSNQPQHF; DNA: TGTGCCACCAGCAGAGAGGGCGGTTATAGCAATCAGCCCCAGCATTTT
J: TRBJ2-2; size: .; D: TRBD1; V: TRBV7-8; CDR3: CASSSGTDTGELFF; DNA: TGTGCCAGCAGCTCAGGGACAGACACCGGGGAGCTGTTTTTT
J: TRBJ2-5; size: .; D: TRBD1; V: TRBV24-1; CDR3: CATSESGQGIGETQYF; DNA: TGTGCCACCAGTGAGTCGGGACAGGGGATAGGAGAGACCCAGTACTTC
J: TRBJ2-1; size: once; D: .; V: TRBV10-3; CDR3: CAISEGYDEQFF; DNA: TGTGCCATCAGTGAAGGGTACGATGAGCAGTTCTTC
J: TRBJ2-7; size: .; D: .; V: TRBV5-1; CDR3: CASAVAVYSYEQYF; DNA: TGCGCCAGTGCCGTCGCTGTTTACTCCTACGAGCAGTACTTC
J: TRBJ1-1; size: .; D: .; V: TRBV28; CDR3: CASSLVARSNTEAFF; DNA: TGTGCCAGCAGTTTAGTTGCCAGGTCGAACACTGAAGCTTTCTTT
J: TRBJ2-5; size: .; D: TRBD1; V: TRBV5-1; CDR3: CASSTGQGDETQYF; DNA: TGCGCCAGCAGCACGGGACAGGGTGACGAGACCCAGTACTTC
J: TRBJ1-5; size: .; D: .; V: TRBV28; CDR3: CASREQGGAAQHF; DNA: TGTGCCAGCAGGGAACAAGGAGGTGCTGCCCAGCATTTT
J: TRBJ1-1; size: .; D: .; V: TRBV4-2; CDR3: CASSHPNRANEAFF; DNA: TGTGCCAGCAGCCACCCAAACAGGGCTAATGAAGCTTTCTTT
J: TRBJ2-1; size: .; D: .; V: TRBV18; CDR3: CASSPPLRSQYNEQFF; DNA: TGTGCCAGCTCACCACCGTTGCGGAGTCAGTACAATGAGCAGTTCTTC
J: TRBJ1-1; size: .; D: .; V: TRBV5-1; CDR3: CASSLGTTGYTEAFF; DNA: TGCGCCAGCAGCTTGGGGACCACAGGGTACACTGAAGCTTTCTTT
J: TRBJ2-1; size: .; D: TRBD1; V: TRBV5-1; CDR3: CASGGDRGRDEQFF; DNA: TGCGCCAGCGGCGGGGACAGGGGCAGGGATGAGCAGTTCTTC
J: TRBJ2-7; size: once; D: TRBD1; V: TRBV11-2; CDR3: CASSSSGGRGLEQYF; DNA: TGTGCCAGCAGCTCTTCAGGGGGTCGGGGCCTCGAGCAGTACTTC
J: TRBJ2-5; size: .; D: .; V: TRBV19; CDR3: CASRSGTHKETQYF; DNA: TGTGCCAGTAGATCCGGGACTCATAAAGAGACCCAGTACTTC
J: TRBJ1-1; size: few; D: .; V: TRBV15; CDR3: CATRSDRSYTEAFF; DNA: TGTGCCACCAGAAGTGACAGGTCCTACACTGAAGCTTTCTTT
J: TRBJ1-1; size: .; D: .; V: TRBV18; CDR3: CASSPYAKTNTEAFF; DNA: TGTGCCAGCTCACCATACGCGAAGACAAACACTGAAGCTTTCTTT
J: TRBJ2-6; size: .; D: TRBD1; V: TRBV19; CDR3: CASRATGSSGANVLTF; DNA: TGTGCCAGTAGGGCGACAGGGTCCTCTGGGGCCAACGTCCTGACTTTC
J: TRBJ1-1; size: .; D: TRBD1; V: TRBV5-5; CDR3: CASSARDRVNEAFF; DNA: TGTGCCAGCAGCGCCCGGGACAGGGTGAATGAAGCTTTCTTT
J: TRBJ2-7; size: .; D: .; V: TRBV28; CDR3: CASSTPGNANEQYF; DNA: TGTGCCAGCAGCACCCCGGGGAACGCGAACGAGCAGTACTTC
J: TRBJ2-7; size: once; D: TRBD2; V: TRBV9; CDR3: CASSASGTSGQEQYF; DNA: TGTGCCAGCAGCGCATCCGGGACTAGCGGTCAGGAGCAGTACTTC
J: TRBJ2-7; size: .; D: .; V: TRBV19; CDR3: CASSPRPGLYEQYF; DNA: TGTGCCAGTAGTCCAAGACCTGGCCTCTACGAGCAGTACTTC
J: TRBJ1-5; size: .; D: TRBD1; V: TRBV19; CDR3: CASKDREGQPQHF; DNA: TGTGCCAGTAAGGACAGGGAAGGTCAGCCCCAGCATTTT
J: TRBJ2-3; size: .; D: .; V: TRBV4-1; CDR3: CASSLREGDTQYF; DNA: TGCGCCAGCAGCCTACGAGAGGGAGATACGCAGTATTTT
J: TRBJ1-5; size: .; D: .; V: TRBV19; CDR3: CASSIVSGSNQPQHF; DNA: TGTGCCAGTAGTATAGTTTCCGGTAGCAATCAGCCCCAGCATTTT
J: TRBJ1-6; size: few; D: .; V: TRBV9; CDR3: CASSRGNSYNSPLHF; DNA: TGTGCCAGCAGCAGGGGAAACTCCTATAATTCACCCCTCCACTTT
J: TRBJ1-1; size: .; D: .; V: TRBV19; CDR3: CASSEVDLNTEAFF; DNA: TGTGCCAGTAGTGAGGTAGATCTGAACACTGAAGCTTTCTTT
J: TRBJ2-3; size: once; D: .; V: TRBV28; CDR3: CASSFYELSTDTQYF; DNA: TGTGCCAGCAGTTTCTATGAGTTGAGCACAGATACGCAGTATTTT
J: TRBJ1-1; size: .; D: .; V: TRBV20-1; CDR3: CSALGVTEAFF; DNA: TGCAGTGCCTTGGGGGTAACTGAAGCTTTCTTT
J: TRBJ1-2; size: many; D: .; V: TRBV5-6; CDR3: CASSFRSTNYGYTF; DNA: TGTGCCAGCAGCTTTAGGTCCACTAACTATGGCTACACCTTC
J: TRBJ1-2; size: .; D: .; V: TRBV6-5; CDR3: CASATRGSYGYTF; DNA: TGTGCCAGCGCTACCCGGGGGAGCTATGGCTACACCTTC
J: TRBJ1-3; size: .; D: .; V: TRBV18; CDR3: CASSPRGPGSSGNTIYF; DNA: TGTGCCAGCTCACCACGGGGGCCGGGCAGCTCTGGAAACACCATATATTTT
J: TRBJ2-2; size: .; D: TRBD1; V: TRBV27; CDR3: CASSFLGTANTGELFF; DNA: TGTGCCAGCAGTTTTTTAGGGACAGCGAACACCGGGGAGCTGTTTTTT
J: TRBJ1-2; size: .; D: TRBD1; V: TRBV29-1; CDR3: CSVGGGTANYGYTF; DNA: TGCAGCGTCGGAGGTGGGACAGCCAACTATGGCTACACCTTC
J: TRBJ2-7; size: .; D: TRBD1; V: TRBV20-1; CDR3: CSASRTGRAGTYEQYF; DNA: TGCAGTGCTAGTCGGACAGGACGCGCAGGGACCTACGAGCAGTACTTC
J: TRBJ2-1; size: once; D: .; V: TRBV7-2; CDR3: CASSPRRGLGTYEQFF; DNA: TGTGCCAGCAGCCCCAGGCGGGGTCTTGGCACATATGAGCAGTTCTTC
J: TRBJ2-7; size: .; D: .; V: TRBV7-8; CDR3: CASSLPSSYEQYF; DNA: TGTGCCAGCAGCTTACCAAGCTCCTACGAGCAGTACTTC
J: TRBJ1-1; size: .; D: .; V: TRBV5-8; CDR3: CASSLLTGSRNTEAFF; DNA: TGTGCCAGCAGCTTGCTAACAGGATCGAGGAACACTGAAGCTTTCTTT
J: TRBJ2-1; size: .; D: .; V: TRBV24-1; CDR3: CATSDPQGSYNEQFF; DNA: TGTGCCACCAGTGATCCGCAGGGGTCCTACAATGAGCAGTTCTTC
J: TRBJ2-1; size: once; D: TRBD2; V: TRBV6-5; CDR3: CASSYSTSGGREQFF; DNA: TGTGCCAGCAGTTACTCGACTAGCGGGGGCAGGGAGCAGTTCTTC
J: TRBJ2-3; size: once; D: TRBD1; V: TRBV19; CDR3: CASSTSSGTGGSDTQYF; DNA: TGTGCCAGTAGCACTAGTTCCGGGACAGGGGGCTCAGATACGCAGTATTTT
J: TRBJ2-5; size: .; D: .; V: TRBV5-6; CDR3: CASSLESSPRETQYF; DNA: TGTGCCAGCAGCTTGGAAAGCAGCCCTCGGGAGACCCAGTACTTC